This T cell receptor (beta chain) was observed in a study of blood T cell repertoires in COVID-19. Study overall: COVID-19 samples from acute and convalescent phases originated in the United States, Italy and Spain. PBMCs, B-cell-depleted T cells, or T cells provided the cDNA or gDNA that made up the material.

In the authors' methods: Amplification with reference gene primers provided the estimates of nucleated cell counts. Data came from immunoSEQ multiplex PCR; TCRdb stores just in-frame clones and leaves some out. D and trimming were read from the DNA, whereas the V and J calls and clone size are those reported in that table. The table lists some 200,000 clones, about 84% of them singletons, with roughly 13% in the top ten. The sequenced sample was peripheral blood. The TCR sequence derives from a human donor in a cohort sampled during active COVID-19.

The CDR3 DNA reads as TGTGCCATCAGTAGGGACAGCAGCACTGAAGCTTTCTTT. Its protein is CAISRDSSTEAFF. The V and J genes are TRBV10-3 and TRBJ1-1; 7 bases map to TRBD1. CDR1 is ENHRY and CDR2 is SYGVKD in the germline V gene. V dropped 5 bases and J dropped 4; count of bases not matched to a gene: 4. The CDR3 length is 13 residues.